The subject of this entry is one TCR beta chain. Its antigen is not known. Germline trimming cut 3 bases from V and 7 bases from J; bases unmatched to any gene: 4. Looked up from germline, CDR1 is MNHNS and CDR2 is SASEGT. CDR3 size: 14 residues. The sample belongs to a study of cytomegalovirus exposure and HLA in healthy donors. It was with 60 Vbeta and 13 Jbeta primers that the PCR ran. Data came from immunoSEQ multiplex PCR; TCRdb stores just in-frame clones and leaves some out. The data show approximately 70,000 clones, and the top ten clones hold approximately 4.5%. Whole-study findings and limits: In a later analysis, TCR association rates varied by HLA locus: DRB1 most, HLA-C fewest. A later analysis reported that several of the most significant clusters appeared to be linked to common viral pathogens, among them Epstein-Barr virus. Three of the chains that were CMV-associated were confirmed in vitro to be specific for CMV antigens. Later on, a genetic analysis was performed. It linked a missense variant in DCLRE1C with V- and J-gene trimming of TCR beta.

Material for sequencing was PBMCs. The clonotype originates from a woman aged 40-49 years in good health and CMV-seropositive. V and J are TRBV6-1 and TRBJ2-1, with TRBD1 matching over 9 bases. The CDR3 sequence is CASSDGQGWNEQFF. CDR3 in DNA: TGTGCCAGCAGTGATGGACAGGGGTGGAATGAGCAGTTCTTC.